This T cell receptor beta chain was found in a study of blood T cells in healthy people across ages. Study-level points and caveats: With naive T cell percentage, TCR beta diversity showed a strong correlation. Donor CMV infection status was unknown, possibly confounding age-related changes in expanded clonotypes. The study could not conclusively compare naive and antigen-experienced cells, given its unsorted PBMCs.

Next came a second PCR, run for about 7 to 12 cycles, which used a sample-barcoded 5' primer along with a J-beta primer mix. Sequencing recovered at least 3 million CDR3-containing paired-end reads from each sample. TCRdb recomputed calls from the 5' RACE reads with MiXCR, one row per CDR3 protein. In the table there are roughly 900,000 distinct CDR3 sequences, 25% to 30% of which are singletons. The germline CDR1 and CDR2 sequences are SGHRS and YFSETQ. V lost 6 bases and J lost 2, with 9 bases in between. CDR3 length: 14 amino acids. This clonotype came up many times. Antigen specificity is unknown. This sequence originates from a woman older than 75 in good health. The V gene is TRBV5-1, the J gene TRBJ2-6, with D possibly being TRBD1 or TRBD2 (5 bases each). Sequencing was carried out using blood. This chain's CDR3 is CASTGTAGANVLTF. For the CDR3, the DNA is TGCGCCAGCACCGGGACGGCTGGGGCCAACGTCCTGACTTTC.